These T cell receptor beta chains were read from a single sample in a study of cytomegalovirus exposure and HLA in healthy donors. This table comes from immunoSEQ multiplex PCR, and its TCRdb copy is limited to in-frame clones, with some not included. The sample carries some 150,000 clones, about 72% recorded once. Sequencing used PBMCs. The receptors here all came from a man aged 35-49 years in good health and CMV-seronegative. Each CDR3 is given with its conserved first and last residue. The D gene is left open where the match is weak. Only some rows state a clone size, as once, few, many or a class for expanded clones.

J	D	V	size	CDR3	DNA
TRBJ2-7	NA	TRBV11-2	few	CASSPNPEYYEQYF	TGTGCCAGCAGCCCTAATCCGGAATACTACGAGCAGTACTTC
TRBJ2-7	NA	TRBV9	NA	CASSVRGHPLYEQYF	TGTGCCAGCAGCGTCCGGGGACACCCGCTGTACGAGCAGTACTTC
TRBJ2-1	TRBD2	TRBV4-1	NA	CASSQLQVRAGDNEQFF	TGCGCCAGCAGCCAATTACAAGTTCGGGCGGGGGACAATGAGCAGTTCTTC
TRBJ1-1	NA	TRBV5-1	NA	CASRWEGNTEAFF	TGCGCCAGCAGGTGGGAGGGGAACACTGAAGCTTTCTTT
TRBJ2-3	TRBD2	TRBV5-4	NA	CASSVGGGPRARDTQYF	TGTGCCAGCAGCGTGGGCGGGGGGCCGCGCGCCCGAGATACGCAGTATTTT
TRBJ2-7	TRBD2	TRBV5-1	few	CASSLGAVRRSGAGYEQYF	TGCGCCAGCAGCTTGGGAGCGGTCAGACGTAGCGGGGCCGGCTACGAGCAGTACTTC
TRBJ1-4	TRBD1	TRBV15	NA	CATSRHLGGTGPEKLFF	TGTGCCACCAGCAGACACTTGGGGGGGACAGGCCCCGAAAAACTGTTTTTT
TRBJ2-5	NA	TRBV18	NA	CASSPQLEGTQYF	TGTGCCAGCTCACCACAGCTAGAAGGGACCCAGTACTTC
TRBJ2-1	TRBD2	TRBV12-5	NA	CASGHLLSGRARPGNEQFF	TGTGCTAGTGGTCATCTGCTAAGCGGGAGGGCCCGACCTGGCAATGAGCAGTTCTTC
TRBJ2-1	TRBD1	TRBV5-1	NA	CASSLPGQGLNEQFF	TGCGCCAGCAGCCTTCCGGGACAGGGTTTGAATGAGCAGTTCTTC
TRBJ2-1	TRBD1	TRBV6-1	NA	CASSEGTGGYNEQFF	TGTGCCAGCAGTGAAGGCACAGGGGGGTACAATGAGCAGTTCTTC
TRBJ1-4	NA	TRBV11-2	once	CASSTLGRANEKLFF	TGTGCCAGCAGCACATTGGGGAGGGCTAATGAAAAACTGTTTTTT
TRBJ2-5	NA	TRBV27	few	CASSLWHGGETQYF	TGTGCCAGCAGTTTATGGCACGGAGGAGAGACCCAGTACTTC
TRBJ1-1	TRBD1	TRBV2	NA	CASGKRITGVNTEAFF	TGTGCCAGCGGGAAGAGGATTACAGGGGTGAACACTGAAGCTTTCTTT
TRBJ2-2	TRBD1	TRBV6-5	few	CASNAGTGNTGELFF	TGTGCCAGCAATGCCGGGACAGGAAACACCGGGGAGCTGTTTTTT